This paragraph covers one TCR beta chain sequence. The data stem from a study of OX40 agonist ivuxolimab in advanced cancers. In the study overall: Prior anti-PD-1, anti-PD-L1 or anti-CTLA-4 therapy was allowed; over 30% had some.

Trimming stripped 6 bases from V and 2 bases from J, with 14 bases between. This CDR3 region has 15 residues. In germline, CDR1 is LNHDA, CDR2 SQIVND (reference sequence). Using immunoSEQ multiplex PCR, the repertoire was profiled, and TCRdb retains in-frame clones only, with some absent. In the table there are 42,000 or so clones, 82% of which are singletons. The sequencing used CD4+ or CD8+ T cells sorted from blood, collected in a trial of the OX40 agonist ivuxolimab. The sequence derives from an adult with an advanced solid tumor such as melanoma, head and neck, liver or kidney cancer. The chain has TRBV19 and TRBJ2-1; D unclear. The CDR3 nucleotides are TGTGCCAGTAGGATTAGTGCCTTACCCTACAATGAGCAGTTCTTC. Translating it yields CASRISALPYNEQFF.